The 16 T cell receptor beta chains reported below all come from one sample, sequenced in a study of T cells after yellow fever vaccination. TCRdb re-called the 5' RACE reads with MiXCR, one entry per CDR3 protein. Of 200,000 or so distinct CDR3 sequences listed, less than 7.5% were seen once; the top ten hold 1.1%. Material: CD4+ T cells sorted from PBMCs, obtained on the day of the yellow fever booster vaccination. These receptors originate from a young man who received the YFV17D yellow fever vaccine.

There are a few counts of this clonotype. The rearrangement links TRBV5-1 to TRBJ2-1; TRBD2 matches 12 bases. The length of the CDR3 is 16 residues. The V and J ends lost 2 bases and 7 bases, in that order; junction bases with no gene match: 7. The germline V gene encodes CDR1 SGHRS and CDR2 YFSETQ. CDR3 coding DNA: TGCGCCAGCAGCTTAAAGGCCGGGACTAGCGGGAATGAGCAGTTCTTC. As protein: CASSLKAGTSGNEQFF.

At least ten counts were recorded for this clonotype. The V call is TRBV25-1, the J call TRBJ2-1, with 9 bases identical to TRBD1. The CDR3 sequence is 16 residues long. Germline CDR1 reads MGHDK; CDR2 reads SYGVNS. Trimming at V came to 4 bases and at J to 8 bases, leaving 12 bases not matched to a gene. The CDR3 reads CASSAVSGTGFHEQFF. In DNA form, the CDR3 reads TGTGCCAGCAGTGCGGTCTCCGGGACAGGGTTCCATGAGCAGTTCTTC.

CDR3 bases: TGCAGTGCTTTCGACTGGGGGAACATTCAGTACTTC. Encoded protein: CSAFDWGNIQYF. The chain couples TRBV20-1 to TRBJ2-4; D might be TRBD1 or TRBD2, each matching 5 bases. V lost 5 bases to trimming and J lost 7 bases, with 12 bases between them. The CDR3 is 12 residues long. The germline V gene has CDR1 DFQATT and CDR2 SNEGSKA (reference sequence).

This clonotype was counted only a few times. The chain carries TRBV7-9 and TRBJ2-1; D unresolved. Germline V gene lookup returns CDR1 SEHNR and CDR2 FQNEAQ (reference sequence). The CDR3 totals 11 residues. Trimming stripped 5 bases from V and 9 bases from J, with 8 bases between. CDR3 amino acids: CASSERREQFF. The CDR3, as DNA: TGTGCCAGCAGCGAGAGACGTGAGCAGTTCTTC.

The V gene is TRBV6-1, the J gene TRBJ1-5; D is ambiguous. The V gene lost 2 bases and the J gene lost 3 bases, with 5 bases spanning the gap. The germline gives CDR1 MNHNS, CDR2 SASEGT. The CDR3 has 13 residues. The CDR3: CASSESFNQPQHF. CDR3 DNA sequence: TGTGCCAGCAGTGAAAGCTTCAATCAGCCCCAGCATTTT.

This clonotype was seen at least ten times. V gene TRBV10-3 combines with J gene TRBJ2-1, with 10 bases matching TRBD2. V lost 2 bases to trimming and J lost 6 bases; unmatched junction nucleotides: 10. The V gene's germline CDR1 is ENHRY and CDR2 SYGVKD. The CDR3 spans 17 residues. CDR3 nucleotides: TGTGCCATCAGTGAGGAGCACTTCAGCGGGAGGGGCAATGAGCAGTTCTTC. It translates to CAISEEHFSGRGNEQFF.

This clonotype has just a few counts. This rearrangement joins TRBV7-9 to TRBJ2-5; TRBD1 or TRBD2 may be the D gene (5 bases each). The CDR3 has 12 residues. Trimming stripped 7 bases from V and 5 bases from J, with 11 bases between. Germline loops: CDR1 SEHNR, CDR2 FQNEAQ (reference sequence). CDR3 DNA: TGTGCCAGCAACGTAGGGGAGGAGACCCAGTACTTC. Its translation: CASNVGEETQYF.

This clonotype was detected only a few times. J is TRBJ2-7 and V is TRBV7-2; tentatively, D is TRBD2 (7 bases). Trimming removed 1 base at V and 0 bases at J, with 16 bases between. CDR1 is SGHTA and CDR2 is FQGNSA in the germline V gene. This CDR3 is built from 17 residues. The CDR3 DNA sequence: TGTGCCAGCAGCTTAGTGGCGGGGGCAGTGAGCTCCTACGAGCAGTACTTC. Translating it yields CASSLVAGAVSSYEQYF.

This clonotype was seen more than once but under ten times. The chain uses TRBV20-1 and TRBJ1-4, with a tentative D call TRBD1 (5 bases). CDR3 length: 14 residues. Looked up from germline, CDR1 is DFQATT and CDR2 is SNEGSKA (reference sequence). Between the trimmed V and J ends, which lost 0 bases and 10 bases, there was a span of 15 bases. The CDR3 loop is CSARDGGRDGKLFF. Here the CDR3 DNA reads TGCAGTGCTAGAGACGGGGGGAGGGACGGAAAACTGTTTTTT.

This clonotype was counted at least ten times. The chain couples TRBV12-5 to TRBJ2-1; no clear D gene. The V gene lost 5 bases and the J gene lost 13 bases, with 15 bases spanning the gap. This CDR3 has 12 amino acids. The germline V gene encodes CDR1 LGHNT and CDR2 FRNRAP. The CDR3 reads CASGLDQKIQFF. The CDR3 nucleotides are TGTGCTAGTGGTCTTGACCAGAAAATCCAGTTCTTC.

A few counts support this clonotype. The CDR3 nucleotides are TGTGCCAGCATCCGTGGCGGATCCAATGAGCAGTTCTTC. It encodes CASIRGGSNEQFF. This rearrangement joins TRBV5-4 to TRBJ2-1; D unresolved. Trimming removed 6 bases at V and 6 bases at J, with 13 bases between. Germline lookup yields CDR1 SGHNT and CDR2 YYREEE (reference sequence). This CDR3 is 13 amino acids long.

This clonotype was seen a handful of times. The chain has TRBV20-1 and TRBJ1-6; D uncertain. This CDR3 is 14 amino acids long. Germline CDR1 DFQATT, CDR2 SNEGSKA (reference sequence). With 2 bases removed from V and 8 bases from J, the gap between germline ends came to 13 bases. The chain's CDR3 is CSARREGADSPLHF. Written as DNA, the CDR3 is TGCAGTGCTAGACGGGAGGGCGCGGATTCACCCCTCCACTTT.

Worth noting for this clonotype: A much larger clone lies a single base off, so this may be a read error. This sequence joins TRBV6-2 or TRBV6-3 and TRBJ2-2, with D possibly called TRBD1 or TRBD2 (5 bases each). The CDR3 extends over 17 amino acids. CDR1 and CDR2 from the germline V gene are MNHEY and SVGEGT. The CDR3 loop reads CASSSTTGTRNTGKLFF. Here the CDR3 DNA reads TGTGCCAGCAGCTCTACAACCGGGACCAGGAACACCGGGAAGCTGTTTTTT.

This clonotype was seen many times. The chain recombines TRBV5-5 with TRBJ1-5; 7 positions agree with TRBD1. V gave up 0 bases and J gave up 7 bases; unmatched junction bases: 4. Looked up from germline, CDR1 is SGHKS and CDR2 is YYEKEE (reference sequence). The CDR3 length is 14 residues. The chain's CDR3 is CASSLGRTGQPQHF. The CDR3, as DNA: TGTGCCAGCAGCTTGGGCCGGACAGGCCAGCCCCAGCATTTT.

The J gene is TRBJ2-7, the V gene TRBV12-3 or TRBV12-4; D is tentatively TRBD1 or TRBD2 (5 bases each). The CDR3 consists of 15 residues. V was pared by 1 base and J by 3 bases, with 13 bases between. The CDR3 nucleotides read TGTGCCAGCAGTTTAGTAGGGGTGGGGGTCTACGAGCAGTACTTC. Translation gives CASSLVGVGVYEQYF.

The chain joins TRBV27 to TRBJ2-7; D gene unclear. V was cut by 3 bases and J by 2 bases, with 8 bases left in between. CDR3 length: 13 residues. The germline gives CDR1 MNHEY, CDR2 SMNVEV (reference sequence). CDR3 loop: CASSFNSAYEQYF. The CDR3 nucleotides are TGTGCCAGCAGTTTCAACAGTGCCTACGAGCAGTACTTC.